This T cell receptor beta chain was recorded in a study of blood T cell repertoires in COVID-19 (dated by TCRdb to the early 2020s). For the wider study: Samples from collaborators originated in the United States, Italy and Spain and spanned both the acute and convalescent phases of COVID-19. Where available, HLA class I and class II types were taken from metadata supplied by the sample provider and were not determined by assay-based typing. A de-identified subject ID, COVID-19 status, age in years and sex were almost always included in the sample metadata. The prospective study material was composed of cDNA or gDNA derived from T cells, B-cell-depleted T cells, or PBMCs. Deeply sampled blood TCRbeta repertoires from subjects exposed to, actively infected with, or recovered from COVID-19 were included in the dataset. Samples were obtained from the ongoing ImmuneRACE study (first 160 participants) and from approximately 1,200 subjects provided by 6 global collaborators. The repertoires were made available in a free public database intended to serve as a resource for research on the immune response to SARS-CoV-2.

In the case of this clone: It lacks a known antigen. No quality values exist for individual bases; no much larger clone is one base distant.

TCRbeta CDR3 regions were amplified from genomic DNA by means of the immunoSEQ Assay, a bias-controlled multiplex PCR. In the source study's methods: The number of nucleated cells in each sample was estimated from the amplification of reference gene primers within the assay. To quantify the absolute abundance of each unique TCRbeta CDR3 rearrangement, sequence reads were collapsed and filtered. For each sample, productive Simpson clonality was calculated as the square root of Simpson's diversity index across productive rearrangements. The clones in this table, taken by TCRdb from immuneACCESS, are in-frame only. Not every clone is retained; where verified, under half of the shortfall comes from an unresolved V gene, and the cause of the rest is unknown. D and trimming come from the DNA, and the V and J calls and clone size come from that table. Counted in this sample were about 110,000 clones; 85% of them appeared once. Around 4.1% of the sample belongs to the ten largest clones.

Measured from the cysteine to the phenylalanine, the CDR3 is 16 residues long. Just CDR3 DNA is preserved here, 48 bases in frame from base 1. The germline V gene gives CDR1 as MDHEN and CDR2 as SYDVKM. From V the trimming removes 4 bases and from J it removes 9 bases, while the gene matches leave 13 bases of the junction unaccounted for. What the study reported, not specific to this receptor: The amount of clinical and demographic metadata varied by source and participant and was provided uncurated.

Collaborating institutions collected whole blood in K2EDTA tubes following their own protocols. For TCRbeta analysis, collaborators shipped samples in one of three forms: frozen whole blood, isolated PBMCs, or DNA extracted from either of those sample types. This sequence originates from a man aged 45-65 years with acute or convalescent COVID-19. The rearrangement joined TRBV28 to TRBJ2-1, with TRBD2 matching 9 junction bases. The sample comprised peripheral blood. The bases are TGTGCCAGCAGTTATAGGACTAGCGCAATAACGGGTGAGCAGTTCTTC. Translated, it gives CASSYRTSAITGEQFF.